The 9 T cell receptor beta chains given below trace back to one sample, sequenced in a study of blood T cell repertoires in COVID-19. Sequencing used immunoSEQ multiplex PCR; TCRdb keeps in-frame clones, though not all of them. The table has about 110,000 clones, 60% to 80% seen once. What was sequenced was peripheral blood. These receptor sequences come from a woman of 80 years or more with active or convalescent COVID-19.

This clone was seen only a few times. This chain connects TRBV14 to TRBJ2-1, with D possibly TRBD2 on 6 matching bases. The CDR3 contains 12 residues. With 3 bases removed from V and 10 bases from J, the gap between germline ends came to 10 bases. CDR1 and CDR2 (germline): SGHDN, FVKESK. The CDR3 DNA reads TGTGCCAGCAGCCATCGACTAGGGGAGCAGTTCTTC. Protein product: CASSHRLGEQFF.

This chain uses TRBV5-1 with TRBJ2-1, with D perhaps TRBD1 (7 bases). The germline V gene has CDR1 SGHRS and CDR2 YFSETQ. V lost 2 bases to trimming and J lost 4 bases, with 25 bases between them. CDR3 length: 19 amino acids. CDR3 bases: TGCGCCAGCAGCTTATCGTCGGGGACAGTGGCGGGAAAATACAATGAGCAGTTCTTC. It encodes CASSLSSGTVAGKYNEQFF.

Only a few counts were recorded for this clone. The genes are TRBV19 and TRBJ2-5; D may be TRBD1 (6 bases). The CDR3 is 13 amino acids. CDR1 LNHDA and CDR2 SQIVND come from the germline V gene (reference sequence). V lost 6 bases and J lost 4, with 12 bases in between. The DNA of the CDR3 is TGTGCCAGTAGGAGGGGGAACGGAGAGACCCAGTACTTC. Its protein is CASRRGNGETQYF.

The CDR3 loop is CAGRDRLSTDTQYF. Written as DNA, the CDR3 is TGTGCCGGAAGGGACAGACTAAGCACAGATACGCAGTATTTT. This chain uses TRBV2 with TRBJ2-3, with TRBD1 identical over 7 bases. In germline, CDR1 is SNHLY, CDR2 FYNNEI. This CDR3 spans 14 amino acids. The junction had 8 bases not matched to a gene; V was cut back by 11 bases and J by 0 bases.

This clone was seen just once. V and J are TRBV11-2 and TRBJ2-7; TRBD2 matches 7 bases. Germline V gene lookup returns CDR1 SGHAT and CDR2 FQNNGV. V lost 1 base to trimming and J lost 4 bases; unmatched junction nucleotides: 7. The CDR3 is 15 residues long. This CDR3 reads CASSLVVGGRYEQYF. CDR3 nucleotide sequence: TGTGCCAGCAGCTTAGTCGTGGGGGGGAGGTACGAGCAGTACTTC.

CDR3 residues: CASSIRIGQASPYEQYF. The CDR3 DNA sequence: TGTGCCAGTAGTATCAGAATTGGACAGGCTTCTCCCTACGAGCAGTACTTC. V gene TRBV19 combines with J gene TRBJ2-7; the match to TRBD1 covers 7 bases. The CDR3 contains 17 residues. V gave up 3 bases and J gave up 2 bases; unmatched junction bases: 13. Germline V gene lookup returns CDR1 LNHDA and CDR2 SQIVND (reference sequence).

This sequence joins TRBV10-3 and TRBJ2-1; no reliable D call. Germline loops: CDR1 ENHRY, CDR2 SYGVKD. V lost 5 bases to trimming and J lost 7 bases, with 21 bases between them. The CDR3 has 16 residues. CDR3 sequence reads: CAISPADRGGWNEQFF. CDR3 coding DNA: TGTGCCATCAGTCCGGCCGACCGCGGTGGGTGGAATGAGCAGTTCTTC.

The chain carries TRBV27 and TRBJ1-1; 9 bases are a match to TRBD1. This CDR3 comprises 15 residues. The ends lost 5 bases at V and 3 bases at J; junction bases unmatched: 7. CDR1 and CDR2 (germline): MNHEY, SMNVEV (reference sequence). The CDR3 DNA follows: TGTGCCAGCAGTCCGGGGACAGGGTGGGACACTGAAGCTTTCTTT. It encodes CASSPGTGWDTEAFF.

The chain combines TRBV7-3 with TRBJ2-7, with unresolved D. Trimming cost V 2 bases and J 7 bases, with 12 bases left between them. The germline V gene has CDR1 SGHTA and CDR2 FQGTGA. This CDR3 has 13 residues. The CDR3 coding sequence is TGTGCCAGCAGCTTATCTAGGAGATCGGAGCAGTACTTC. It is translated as CASSLSRRSEQYF.